Below are 28 T cell receptor beta chains sequenced from a single sample in a study of lymphopenia after photon versus proton radiotherapy. Profiled with immunoSEQ multiplex PCR; TCRdb holds only in-frame clones, not every one. The table lists about 49,000 clones, around four fifths of them singletons. Sequenced here: peripheral blood, sampled from a patient treated with photon-based radiotherapy. All receptors derive from a man aged 50 or older with gastric cancer.

The chain is built from TRBV27 and TRBJ2-3, with 15 bases that match TRBD2. The CDR3 has 18 residues. Germline V lookup: CDR1 MNHEY, CDR2 SMNVEV (reference sequence). J gave up 0 bases and V 5 bases, and 6 bases lay outside the gene matches. CDR3 coding DNA: TGTGCCAGCAGTCCAGGACTAGCGGGAGGGTATAGCACAGATACGCAGTATTTT. Translation: CASSPGLAGGYSTDTQYF.

The chain employs TRBV7-8 and TRBJ1-1; 7 nucleotides line up with TRBD1. Germline assignment: CDR1 SGHVS and CDR2 FQNEAQ. The CDR3 runs 14 residues. V gave up 8 bases and J gave up 1 base; unmatched junction bases: 7. CDR3 nucleotide sequence: TGTGCCAGCTTACTAGGGACAGCGAACACTGAAGCTTTCTTT. It translates to CASLLGTANTEAFF.

V and J are TRBV5-1 and TRBJ1-5, with TRBD1 matching over 7 bases. Germline V gene data show CDR1 as SGHRS and CDR2 as YFSETQ. J was trimmed by 3 bases and V by 3 bases; bases with no gene match: 6. The CDR3 is 15 amino acids. CDR3 sequence (DNA): TGCGCCAGCAGCTCCGGGGACAGTTTCAATCAGCCCCAGCATTTT. Translating gives CASSSGDSFNQPQHF. Full variable domain (remainder filled in from reference TRBV5-1 and TRBJ1-5): KAGVTQTPRYLIKTRGQQVTLSCSPISGHRSVSWYQQTPGQGLQFLFEYFSETQRNKGNFPGRFSGRQFSNSRSEMNVSTLELGDSALYLCASSSGDSFNQPQHFGDGTRLSIL.

This clone was picked up one time. The V call is TRBV5-6, the J call TRBJ2-5, with TRBD1 identical over 7 bases. After removal of 5 bases from V and 3 bases from J, the junction contained 7 bases not matched to a gene. The germline CDR1 and CDR2 sequences are SGHDT and YYEEEE. The CDR3 runs to 14 residues. The CDR3 DNA sequence: TGTGCCAGCAGAACGACAGGGCGGGAAGAGACCCAGTACTTC. It is translated as CASRTTGREETQYF.

J is TRBJ1-2 and V is TRBV7-3, with 11 bases identical to TRBD1. The germline CDR1 and CDR2 sequences are SGHTA and FQGTGA. This CDR3 region has 15 residues. J lost 3 bases, V lost 5 bases, and 5 bases had no gene match. This CDR3 is CASSLGTGGDYGYTF. The CDR3 DNA follows: TGTGCCAGCAGCCTCGGGACAGGGGGTGACTATGGCTACACCTTC.

The V gene is TRBV7-8, the J gene TRBJ2-3; D gene uncertain. Trimming shortened V by 0 bases and J by 0 bases, and 1 base separated the two germline ends. CDR3 size: 13 residues. CDR1 is SGHVS, CDR2 FQNEAQ, per germline. This CDR3 is CASSLASTDTQYF. The CDR3 DNA follows: TGTGCCAGCAGCTTAGCTAGCACAGATACGCAGTATTTT.

The gene calls are TRBV19 and TRBJ2-7; the match to TRBD1 covers 9 bases. CDR3 size: 15 residues. Looked up from germline, CDR1 is LNHDA and CDR2 is SQIVND (reference sequence). V lost 3 bases and J lost 3; bases outside the gene matches: 6. The CDR3 nucleotides are TGTGCCAGTAGTATGGGACAGGGAAAGTACTACGAGCAGTACTTC. Amino acids: CASSMGQGKYYEQYF.

V and J are TRBV19 and TRBJ1-5, with 7 bases aligning to TRBD1. Germline-derived CDR1 and CDR2 are LNHDA and SQIVND (reference sequence). There are 15 residues in the CDR3. Unmatched junction bases numbered 9, after V lost 7 bases and J lost 3 bases. The CDR3 reads CASTIPGQINQPQHF. CDR3 bases: TGTGCCAGTACCATCCCGGGACAGATCAATCAGCCCCAGCATTTT.

The chain links TRBV7-2 to TRBJ2-3; D remains unclear. The V end lost 8 bases, the J end lost 6 bases, and 9 bases lay between the germline ends. CDR3 size: 11 residues. Germline V lookup: CDR1 SGHTA, CDR2 FQGNSA. The CDR3 is CASAGGDTQYF. The CDR3 DNA is TGTGCCAGCGCCGGTGGCGATACGCAGTATTTT.

This sequence joins TRBV5-4 and TRBJ2-5; tentatively, D is TRBD1 or TRBD2 (6 bases each). This CDR3 has 11 residues. V lost 2 bases and J lost 9, with 8 bases in between. The germline V gene has CDR1 SGHNT and CDR2 YYREEE (reference sequence). The CDR3 is CASSLGGSQYF. CDR3 sequence (DNA): TGTGCCAGCAGCTTAGGGGGGTCCCAGTACTTC.

The chain combines TRBV11-2 with TRBJ1-1; maybe TRBD1 (5 bases). The germline CDR1 and CDR2 sequences are SGHAT and FQNNGV. Deletions cut 0 bases from V and 3 bases from J, with 5 bases between. This CDR3 is 13 amino acids long. This chain's CDR3 is CASSLEGDTEAFF. The CDR3 region has the DNA TGTGCCAGCAGCTTAGAGGGGGACACTGAAGCTTTCTTT.

V gene TRBV11-2 combines with J gene TRBJ1-5, with D unclear. Trimming removed 5 bases from V and 4 bases from J, with 18 bases in between. Germline V gene lookup returns CDR1 SGHAT and CDR2 FQNNGV. The CDR3 is 16 residues long. CDR3 sequence: CASSTLSRGINQPQHF. The CDR3 DNA reads TGTGCCAGCAGCACCTTGAGTCGAGGGATTAATCAGCCCCAGCATTTT. Supplemented by reference TRBV11-2 and TRBJ1-5, the full variable domain reads EAGVAQSPRYKIIEKRQSVAFWCNPISGHATLYWYQQILGQGPKLLIQFQNNGVVDDSQLPKDRFSAERLKGVDSTLKIQPAKLEDSAVYLCASSTLSRGINQPQHFGDGTRLSIL.

This clone has just one count. This chain joins TRBV2 and TRBJ2-2; D call uncertain. CDR1 and CDR2 from the germline V gene are SNHLY and FYNNEI. This CDR3 has 15 amino acids. With 3 bases removed from V and 5 bases from J, the gap between germline ends came to 13 bases. The DNA for the CDR3 is TGTGCCAGCAGTGATGGCCTTCTTGGGACCGGGGAGCTGTTTTTT. This sequence encodes CASSDGLLGTGELFF.

This chain uses TRBV29-1 with TRBJ2-5; no definite D call. Deletions cut 0 bases from V and 0 bases from J, with 5 bases between. The CDR3 sequence is 13 residues long. Per germline, CDR1 SQVTM and CDR2 ANQGSEA. CDR3 bases: TGCAGCGTTGAAGATCTGTACCAAGAGACCCAGTACTTC. This sequence encodes CSVEDLYQETQYF.

The chain carries TRBV28 and TRBJ1-2; TRBD1 aligns across 10 bases. This CDR3 is built from 14 residues. CDR1 is MDHEN, CDR2 SYDVKM, per germline. Trimming cost V 2 bases and J 8 bases; bases outside gene matches: 5. Written as DNA, the CDR3 is TGTGCCAGCAGTTTAGGGGGGACAGGGGTGGGCTACACCTTC. It codes for CASSLGGTGVGYTF.

The rearrangement uses TRBV11-2 and TRBJ2-1, with D perhaps TRBD2 (5 bases). V shed 5 bases and J shed 6 bases, with 17 bases lying between them. Germline lookup yields CDR1 SGHAT and CDR2 FQNNGV. The CDR3 contains 15 residues. Here the CDR3 reads CASSPRIGGTNEQFF. CDR3 bases: TGTGCCAGCAGCCCCCGTATTGGAGGAACCAATGAGCAGTTCTTC.

This clone has only a few counts. The chain employs TRBV7-9 and TRBJ2-7, with TRBD1 identical over 11 bases. Germline V gives CDR1 SEHNR, CDR2 FQNEAQ (reference sequence). The J segment lost 8 bases and the V segment lost 5 bases, leaving 8 bases of the junction unmatched. This CDR3 is 14 amino acids long. Written as DNA, the CDR3 is TGTGCCAGCAGCCTGCCGGGACAGGGGGTTCAGCAGTACTTC. Protein: CASSLPGQGVQQYF.

This clone was counted between two and nine times. V and J are TRBV2 and TRBJ2-2, with TRBD2 identical over 7 bases. V was clipped by 7 bases and J by 5 bases; unmatched bases: 7. This CDR3 has 14 amino acids. The germline V gene has CDR1 SNHLY and CDR2 FYNNEI. In nucleotides, the CDR3 is TGTGCCAGCAACCGCGGGAGAAATACCGGGGAGCTGTTTTTT. Its translation: CASNRGRNTGELFF.

The rearrangement joins TRBV19 to TRBJ2-2; TRBD1 matches 8 bases. Germline V lookup: CDR1 LNHDA, CDR2 SQIVND (reference sequence). V gave up 7 bases and J gave up 3 bases; unmatched junction bases: 10. The CDR3 runs 16 residues. The DNA for the CDR3 is TGTGCCAGTAAGGGGGCCCAGGGGGCGGACACCGGGGAGCTGTTTTTT. Its protein is CASKGAQGADTGELFF. Full variable domain (remainder filled in from reference TRBV19 and TRBJ2-2): DGGITQSPKYLFRKEGQNVTLSCEQNLNHDAMYWYRQDPGQGLRLIYYSQIVNDFQKGDIAEGYSVSREKKESFPLTVTSAQKNPTAFYLCASKGAQGADTGELFFGEGSRLTVL.

The chain is built from TRBV5-1 and TRBJ1-1; D is perhaps TRBD1 (5 bases). The CDR3 is 13 residues long. Germline CDR1 SGHRS, CDR2 YFSETQ. Trimming took 4 bases from V and 4 from J, leaving 11 bases between them. CDR3 amino acids: CASSLGGATEAFF. The CDR3 DNA sequence: TGCGCCAGCAGCCTTGGCGGGGCCACTGAAGCTTTCTTT.

The chain combines TRBV2 with TRBJ2-5, with D unresolved. The V and J ends lost 4 bases and 1 base respectively, with 7 bases between them. Germline V gene lookup returns CDR1 SNHLY and CDR2 FYNNEI. This CDR3 has 13 amino acids. CDR3 DNA sequence: TGTGCCAGCAGTGGAGGCCCCCAAGAGACCCAGTACTTC. This encodes CASSGGPQETQYF.

The chain couples TRBV7-9 to TRBJ2-3; 7 bases map to TRBD2. The CDR3 is 14 amino acids. Germline assignment: CDR1 SEHNR and CDR2 FQNEAQ (reference sequence). With 0 bases clipped from V and 3 bases from J, the junction kept 0 bases outside the gene matches. CDR3 loop: CASSLAGGTDTQYF. The DNA of the CDR3 is TGTGCCAGCAGCTTAGCGGGAGGGACAGATACGCAGTATTTT.

The genes are TRBV6-6 and TRBJ2-7; 9 nucleotides agree with TRBD2. Losses at the gene ends were 7 bases for V and 0 bases for J; bases not matched to a gene: 1. The CDR3 extends over 13 amino acids. CDR1 and CDR2 (germline): MNHNY, SVGAGI (reference sequence). The CDR3 DNA reads TGTGCCAGCATTAGCGGGAGCTCCTACGAGCAGTACTTC. It codes for CASISGSSYEQYF.

The chain joins TRBV2 to TRBJ2-7, with TRBD2 as a possible D gene (5 bases). Germline V gene sequence: CDR1 SNHLY, CDR2 FYNNEI. Deletions cut 6 bases from V and 0 bases from J, with 9 bases between. This CDR3 has 13 residues. The CDR3 loop is CASRGESSYEQYF. The CDR3 DNA reads as TGTGCCAGCAGGGGAGAGAGCTCCTACGAGCAGTACTTC.

This clone was seen more than once but under ten times. V is TRBV19 and J is TRBJ1-5; D remains unclear. The length of the CDR3 is 15 residues. Per germline, CDR1 LNHDA and CDR2 SQIVND (reference sequence). Trimming took off 4 bases at V and 6 bases at J, with 16 bases between the two ends. CDR3 sequence reads: CASSTDLQRGQPQHF. CDR3 sequence (DNA): TGTGCCAGTAGTACGGACCTCCAACGGGGTCAGCCCCAGCATTTT.

V usage is TRBV25-1 and J usage is TRBJ2-3, with 10 bases that match TRBD2. Germline trimming cut 3 bases from V and 5 bases from J; bases unmatched to any gene: 11. Germline CDR1 MGHDK, CDR2 SYGVNS. The CDR3 runs 17 residues. This chain's CDR3 is CASSESGLARLGDTQYF. In DNA, the CDR3 is TGTGCCAGCAGTGAGTCGGGACTAGCGAGACTAGGAGATACGCAGTATTTT.

This clone ranks as medium-sized. The chain combines TRBV6-5 with TRBJ2-2; no reliable D call. Germline CDR1 is MNHEY and CDR2 is SVGAGI. V was clipped by 2 bases and J by 0 bases, with 7 bases between them. The CDR3 length is 15 residues. CDR3 coding DNA: TGTGCCAGCAGTTACACCCCCGCGAACACCGGGGAGCTGTTTTTT. Amino acids: CASSYTPANTGELFF.

The V gene is TRBV30, the J gene TRBJ2-1; D unclear. V was cut by 3 bases and J by 5 bases, with 11 bases left in between. This CDR3 spans 13 amino acids. CDR1 GTSNPN and CDR2 SVGIG come from the germline V gene (reference sequence). CDR3 in amino acids: CAWRGFKNNEQFF. DNA for the CDR3: TGTGCCTGGAGGGGGTTTAAAAACAATGAGCAGTTCTTC.